The rows below give T cell receptor beta chains drawn from one sample of a study of OX40 agonist ivuxolimab in advanced cancers. Clones were sequenced by immunoSEQ multiplex PCR, and TCRdb holds only the in-frame ones, with some missing. This sample has roughly 70,000 clones; approximately 81% occur once, and the top ten carry 1.1%. The sample consisted of CD4+ or CD8+ T cells sorted from blood, taken in a trial of the OX40 agonist ivuxolimab. The receptors here all came from an adult with an advanced solid tumor such as melanoma, head and neck, liver or kidney cancer. Each CDR3 is given with its conserved first and last residue. Each record gives: V gene, D gene, CDR3 protein. The D gene is left open where the match is weak.

v_gene: TRBV5-1; d_gene: NA; CDR3aa: CASSFRTVMNTEAFF
v_gene: TRBV19; d_gene: NA; CDR3aa: CASSIEGFGNIQYF
v_gene: TRBV7-9; d_gene: NA; CDR3aa: CASSLGGAFSGNTIYF
v_gene: TRBV10-3; d_gene: TRBD2; CDR3aa: CAISPSGGTQETQYF
v_gene: TRBV18; d_gene: NA; CDR3aa: CASSRGALQETQYF
v_gene: TRBV5-8; d_gene: TRBD1; CDR3aa: CASSLPGQGYNEQFF
v_gene: TRBV5-1; d_gene: TRBD1; CDR3aa: CASSLERTGWGTGTEAFF
v_gene: TRBV19; d_gene: NA; CDR3aa: CASREANNSPLHF
v_gene: TRBV9; d_gene: TRBD2; CDR3aa: CASSVVLGGGSTDTQYF
v_gene: TRBV5-1; d_gene: TRBD1; CDR3aa: CASSRGQGAGNYGYTF
v_gene: TRBV5-1; d_gene: NA; CDR3aa: CASSLAGGQNEQFF
v_gene: TRBV9; d_gene: NA; CDR3aa: CASSTSSVATGELFF
v_gene: TRBV28; d_gene: TRBD1; CDR3aa: CASRSERQGWSTGNTIYF
v_gene: TRBV7-8; d_gene: NA; CDR3aa: CASSILGGYGYTF
v_gene: TRBV10-3; d_gene: NA; CDR3aa: CAISGTENYGYTF
v_gene: TRBV5-6; d_gene: NA; CDR3aa: CASSLTGNQPQHF
v_gene: TRBV7-6; d_gene: NA; CDR3aa: CASSPLAAANEQFF
v_gene: TRBV27; d_gene: NA; CDR3aa: CASSLKRGALTDTQYF
v_gene: TRBV11-3; d_gene: TRBD1; CDR3aa: CASSSTGGEETQYF
v_gene: TRBV5-4; d_gene: NA; CDR3aa: CASSGRGAPPYEQYF
v_gene: TRBV15; d_gene: NA; CDR3aa: CATSRGRSNQPQHF
v_gene: TRBV6-1; d_gene: NA; CDR3aa: CASISGTSAYEQYF
v_gene: TRBV30; d_gene: NA; CDR3aa: CAWSTGTLTGQPQHF
v_gene: TRBV2; d_gene: NA; CDR3aa: CASRRQPNTGELFF
v_gene: TRBV6-1; d_gene: NA; CDR3aa: CASSEQFENEKLFF
v_gene: TRBV7-2; d_gene: NA; CDR3aa: CASSLRGASNNQPQHF
v_gene: TRBV5-4; d_gene: TRBD1; CDR3aa: CASSLGTGAYSNQPQHF
v_gene: TRBV5-1; d_gene: NA; CDR3aa: CASSLEGGLRETQYF
v_gene: TRBV28; d_gene: NA; CDR3aa: CASSLHSVYGYTF
v_gene: TRBV2; d_gene: TRBD1; CDR3aa: CASSVGTGGWDTQYF
v_gene: TRBV5-4; d_gene: TRBD1; CDR3aa: CASSAAPGGGEQYF
v_gene: TRBV28; d_gene: TRBD1; CDR3aa: CASSQSGTGGDAFF
v_gene: TRBV19; d_gene: TRBD1; CDR3aa: CASSTGTGSGQPQHF
v_gene: TRBV30; d_gene: TRBD1; CDR3aa: CAWSPTGLETQYF
v_gene: TRBV29-1; d_gene: TRBD1; CDR3aa: CSVGTGYKQYF
v_gene: TRBV7-2; d_gene: TRBD1; CDR3aa: CASSLAPGGYNEQFF
v_gene: TRBV5-1; d_gene: NA; CDR3aa: CASSLVVTETGELFF
v_gene: TRBV9; d_gene: TRBD1; CDR3aa: CASSLSRGSEQYF
v_gene: TRBV29-1; d_gene: NA; CDR3aa: CSVVSGVKTEAFF
v_gene: TRBV5-1; d_gene: NA; CDR3aa: CASSLKGPPNGELFF
v_gene: TRBV11-3; d_gene: NA; CDR3aa: CASSLSGGRGTDTQYF
v_gene: TRBV19; d_gene: NA; CDR3aa: CASKGTVNEKLFF
v_gene: TRBV27; d_gene: NA; CDR3aa: CASSFPPGGGRNTEAFF
v_gene: TRBV18; d_gene: NA; CDR3aa: CASSPGRNSPLHF
v_gene: TRBV21-1; d_gene: NA; CDR3aa: CARGGVNRFNQPQHF
v_gene: TRBV10-2; d_gene: TRBD2; CDR3aa: CASSATGTSGTIQETQYF
v_gene: TRBV19; d_gene: NA; CDR3aa: CASSIDRYTDTQYF
v_gene: TRBV30; d_gene: NA; CDR3aa: CAWTKGSRADTQYF
v_gene: TRBV11-3; d_gene: NA; CDR3aa: CASSFNPTTMSYGYTF
v_gene: TRBV5-1; d_gene: TRBD2; CDR3aa: CASRSGGPSTDTQYF
v_gene: TRBV7-2; d_gene: TRBD1; CDR3aa: CASSTRDRSIQPQHF
v_gene: TRBV19; d_gene: NA; CDR3aa: CASSMSLGRNTGELFF
v_gene: TRBV13; d_gene: NA; CDR3aa: CASSLRGMNTEAFF
v_gene: TRBV6-5; d_gene: NA; CDR3aa: CASSYSDTIYF
v_gene: TRBV7-9; d_gene: NA; CDR3aa: CASSFKDRNTEAFF
v_gene: TRBV23-1; d_gene: NA; CDR3aa: CASSQWTVQETQYF
v_gene: TRBV11-2; d_gene: TRBD2; CDR3aa: CASSFPVAGGFFSYEQYF
v_gene: TRBV15; d_gene: TRBD1; CDR3aa: CATSRVGTGGHARTYEQYF
v_gene: TRBV6-1; d_gene: NA; CDR3aa: CASSEDSQGFNEQFF